This T cell receptor (beta chain) originates from a study of CD8+ T cells in alopecia areata. Overall study results and limits: Against the mouse data, patients shared TCRs less clearly, possibly for HLA reasons. Under tofacitinib, fewer expanded CD8+ clones appeared among the top 100 scalp clones.

A word on this clone: Its antigen is still unknown.

The treatment: oral pan-JAK inhibitor, 5-10 mg twice daily. RNA was extracted and reverse transcribed into cDNA as the sequencing template. Repertoires were generated with immunoSEQ multiplex PCR, while TCRdb's copy carries only in-frame clones and drops some. The top ten hold more than 1% of the sample, which has 210,000 or so clones, approximately 72% seen once. Germline CDR1 reads MDHEN; CDR2 reads SYDVKM. This CDR3 is built from 13 residues. V was clipped by 2 bases and J by 5 bases, with 6 bases between them. This receptor was taken from a human donor with alopecia areata. The sequences come from CD4+ T cells sorted from blood, collected at week 44, from a patient treated with tofacitinib. The chain carries TRBV28 and TRBJ2-2; the D is unclear. The CDR3, as DNA: TGTGCCAGCAGTTTAGGTTTGACCGGGGAGCTGTTTTTT. Protein product: CASSLGLTGELFF.